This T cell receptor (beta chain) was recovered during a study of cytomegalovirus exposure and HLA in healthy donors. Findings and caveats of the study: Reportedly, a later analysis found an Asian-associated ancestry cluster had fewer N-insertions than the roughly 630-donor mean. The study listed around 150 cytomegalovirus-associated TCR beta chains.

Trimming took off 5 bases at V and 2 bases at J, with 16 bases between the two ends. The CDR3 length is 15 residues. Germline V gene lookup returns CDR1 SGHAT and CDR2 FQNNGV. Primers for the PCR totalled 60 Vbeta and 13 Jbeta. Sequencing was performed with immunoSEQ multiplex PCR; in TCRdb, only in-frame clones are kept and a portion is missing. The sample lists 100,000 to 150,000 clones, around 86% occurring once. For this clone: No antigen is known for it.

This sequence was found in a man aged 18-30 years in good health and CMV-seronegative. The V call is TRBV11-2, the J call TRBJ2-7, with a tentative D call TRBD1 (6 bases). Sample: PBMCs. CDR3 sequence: CASSPAGTRAYEQYF. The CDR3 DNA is TGTGCCAGCAGCCCAGCCGGGACAAGGGCCTACGAGCAGTACTTC.